What follows are 10 T cell receptor beta chains derived from one specimen sequenced in a study of blood T cell repertoires in COVID-19. Repertoires were generated with immunoSEQ multiplex PCR, while TCRdb's copy carries only in-frame clones and drops some. The sample includes some 150,000 clones, roughly 88% of them seen just once. Sequencing used peripheral blood. These receptors came from a man aged 60 to 69 who had recovered from COVID-19.

The genes are TRBV7-8 and TRBJ2-2; possible D gene TRBD2, 5 bases. The CDR3 is 16 residues long. Germline values: CDR1 SGHVS, CDR2 FQNEAQ. V was clipped by 4 bases and J by 2 bases, with 14 bases between them. As DNA, the CDR3 is TGTGCCAGCAGCTCTCTCGATGGGAGCAACACCGGGGAGCTGTTTTTT. Protein product: CASSSLDGSNTGELFF.

The CDR3, as DNA: TGTGCCAGCAGCTCAGAAGGGGGGGACACCGGGGAGCTGTTTTTT. Its protein product is CASSSEGGDTGELFF. This chain uses TRBV9 with TRBJ2-2; a possible D gene is TRBD2 (7 bases). Germline CDR1 reads SGDLS; CDR2 reads YYNGEE. With 4 bases removed from V and 3 bases from J, the gap between germline ends came to 13 bases. The CDR3 extends over 15 amino acids.

V is TRBV5-1 and J is TRBJ2-7; TRBD1 matches 9 bases. V lost 4 bases, J lost 4 bases, and 12 bases stayed unmatched. The CDR3 length is 16 residues. CDR1 is SGHRS and CDR2 is YFSETQ in the germline V gene. The CDR3 sequence: CASSREPGQGEYEQYF. CDR3 DNA: TGCGCCAGCAGCAGAGAACCGGGACAGGGAGAATACGAGCAGTACTTC.

This chain links TRBV5-6 with TRBJ1-1, with 8 bases fitting TRBD1. This CDR3 region has 14 residues. Germline lookup yields CDR1 SGHDT and CDR2 YYEEEE. The V gene end was trimmed by 2 bases and the J gene end by 1 base; junction bases not matched to a gene: 1. Written as DNA, the CDR3 is TGTGCCAGCAGCTTACAGGGGGGGAACACTGAAGCTTTCTTT. It codes for CASSLQGGNTEAFF. Drawing the rest from reference TRBV5-6 and TRBJ1-1, the complete variable domain is DAGVTQSPTHLIKTRGQQVTLRCSPKSGHDTVSWYQQALGQGPQFIFQYYEEEERQRGNFPDRFSGHQFPNYSSELNVNALLLGDSALYLCASSLQGGNTEAFFGQGTRLTVV.

This clone was seen a single time. The rearrangement joins TRBV29-1 to TRBJ1-3, with a tentative D call TRBD1 (6 bases). Trimming took off 4 bases at V and 1 base at J, with 11 bases between the two ends. This CDR3 has 14 residues. CDR1 is SQVTM and CDR2 is ANQGSEA in the germline V gene. Here the CDR3 DNA reads TGCAGCGTTGCGGAGACAGGTTCTGGAAACACCATATATTTT. This translates into CSVAETGSGNTIYF.

The V gene is TRBV5-1, the J gene TRBJ2-7; 12 bases line up with TRBD2. This CDR3 has 15 residues. Germline trimming cut 4 bases from V and 3 bases from J; bases unmatched to any gene: 5. Germline CDR1 and CDR2: SGHRS and YFSETQ. In DNA form, the CDR3 reads TGCGCCAGCAGCCGGACTAGCGGGGCCTACTACGAGCAGTACTTC. This sequence encodes CASSRTSGAYYEQYF.

This clone was counted a few times. The CDR3 here is CASSPGTGRFNEQYF. The DNA for the CDR3 is TGTGCCAGCAGCCCGGGGACAGGGCGTTTCAACGAGCAGTACTTC. The chain employs TRBV16 and TRBJ2-7; 9 bases map to TRBD1. This CDR3 has 15 residues. The V gene's germline CDR1 is KGHSY and CDR2 FQNENV. The V segment lost 4 bases and the J segment 5 bases; nucleotides outside the gene matches: 9.

The V and J genes are TRBV4-1 and TRBJ1-2; the match to TRBD1 covers 7 bases. V lost 3 bases and J lost 3; bases outside the gene matches: 10. In germline, CDR1 is MGHRA, CDR2 YSYEKL. The CDR3 totals 16 residues. In DNA form, the CDR3 reads TGCGCCAGCAGCCAGCCGAGAGACAGGGACCACTATGGCTACACCTTC. Residues: CASSQPRDRDHYGYTF.

The chain has TRBV6-1 and TRBJ2-1, with a tentative D call TRBD1 (6 bases). This CDR3 is built from 16 residues. Germline V gene sequence: CDR1 MNHNS, CDR2 SASEGT. V gave up 0 bases and J gave up 7 bases, with 16 bases separating them. CDR3 loop: CASSEAGQGYRNEQFF. Here the CDR3 DNA reads TGTGCCAGCAGTGAAGCGGGCCAGGGGTATAGGAATGAGCAGTTCTTC.

The J gene is TRBJ2-3, the V gene TRBV3-1 (or the pseudogene TRBV3-2); the D gene is possibly TRBD2 (7 bases). The V gene's germline CDR1 is LGHDT and CDR2 YNNKEL (reference sequence). Trimming took 4 bases from V and 3 from J, leaving 17 bases between them. The CDR3 is made up of 16 amino acids. CDR3 sequence: CASSPLGGRQTDTQYF. Written as DNA, the CDR3 is TGTGCCAGCAGCCCCCTGGGGGGGCGGCAAACAGATACGCAGTATTTT.